What follows are 30 T cell receptor beta chains derived from one specimen sequenced in a study of blood T cell repertoires in COVID-19. Only in-frame clones appear in the TCRdb table, and some are missing; sequencing was by immunoSEQ multiplex PCR. The repertoire consists of 150,000 to 180,000 clones, with around 90% occurring once and the leading ten covering approximately 0.59%. Sequencing was performed on peripheral blood. The receptors here all came from a man aged 50 or older with acute or convalescent COVID-19.

The CDR3 coding sequence is TGTGCCAGTACTACCCTTCTAGGCTCCGGGGAGCTGTTTTTT. It specifies CASTTLLGSGELFF. V is TRBV19 and J is TRBJ2-2; D is unclear. Germline V gives CDR1 LNHDA, CDR2 SQIVND (reference sequence). The CDR3 extends over 14 amino acids. Trimming removed 7 bases at V and 6 bases at J, with 15 bases between.

J is TRBJ2-1 and V is TRBV7-3; D may be TRBD2 (5 bases). V lost 2 bases, J lost 6 bases, and 8 bases lay in between. Germline V gene lookup returns CDR1 SGHTA and CDR2 FQGTGA. This CDR3 spans 13 amino acids. This CDR3 reads CASSLGSSNEQFF. The CDR3 DNA sequence: TGTGCCAGCAGCTTAGGGAGTTCCAATGAGCAGTTCTTC.

This chain connects TRBV3-1 (or the pseudogene TRBV3-2) to TRBJ1-3; TRBD1 matches 7 bases. The ends lost 6 bases at V and 0 bases at J; junction bases unmatched: 5. Germline values: CDR1 LGHDT, CDR2 YNNKEL (reference sequence). This CDR3 is 15 amino acids long. CDR3 residues: CASSTGALSGNTIYF. The CDR3 nucleotides are TGTGCCAGCAGTACAGGGGCGCTCTCTGGAAACACCATATATTTT.

The chain recombines TRBV10-3 with TRBJ1-2; D perhaps matches TRBD1 (5 bases). CDR1 ENHRY and CDR2 SYGVKD come from the germline V gene. This CDR3 is 15 amino acids long. Trimming removed 0 bases at V and 2 bases at J, with 10 bases between. The CDR3 is CAISESAGQNYGYTF. CDR3 nucleotides: TGTGCCATCAGTGAGTCGGCAGGGCAGAACTATGGCTACACCTTC.

The V call is TRBV6-5, the J call TRBJ1-1; 9 bases map to TRBD1. Germline V gene data show CDR1 as MNHEY and CDR2 as SVGAGI. V gave up 8 bases and J gave up 0 bases; unmatched junction bases: 4. There are 14 residues in the CDR3. The CDR3 spells CASGGQGLNTEAFF. The CDR3 DNA reads as TGTGCCAGCGGGGGACAGGGCTTGAACACTGAAGCTTTCTTT.

This rearrangement joins TRBV19 to TRBJ1-1; no definite D call. CDR1 is LNHDA and CDR2 is SQIVND in the germline V gene (reference sequence). The CDR3 contains 12 residues. V was clipped by 6 bases and J by 4 bases, with 9 bases between them. The CDR3 nucleotides are TGTGCCAGTAGCGCCCGGGGCACTGAAGCTTTCTTT. Translated, it gives CASSARGTEAFF.

The chain employs TRBV6-4 and TRBJ2-1; 8 nucleotides line up with TRBD1. This CDR3 is built from 16 residues. Trimming took 6 bases from V and 2 from J; bases not matched to a gene: 9. Germline V CDR1 and CDR2: MRHNA, SNTAGT. CDR3 in amino acids: CASREEAGGAYNEQFF. The CDR3 DNA sequence: TGTGCCAGCAGAGAGGAGGCAGGGGGCGCCTACAATGAGCAGTTCTTC.

This clone came up once. The genes are TRBV3-1 (or the pseudogene TRBV3-2) and TRBJ2-1, with 8 positions matching TRBD2. Germline loops: CDR1 LGHDT, CDR2 YNNKEL (reference sequence). The CDR3 consists of 15 residues. Germline trimming cut 6 bases from V and 6 bases from J; bases unmatched to any gene: 10. The CDR3 DNA follows: TGTGCCAGCAGTCGTGCCGGGACTAGAGTCAATGAGCAGTTCTTC. Translation gives CASSRAGTRVNEQFF.

The chain employs TRBV3-1 (or the pseudogene TRBV3-2) and TRBJ1-3, with D unclear. This CDR3 region has 14 residues. Germline lookup yields CDR1 LGHDT and CDR2 YNNKEL (reference sequence). The V end was cut by 0 bases, the J end by 0 bases, with 3 bases between. The CDR3 sequence is CASSQDRSGNTIYF. For the CDR3, the DNA is TGTGCCAGCAGCCAAGACCGCTCTGGAAACACCATATATTTT.

This sequence joins TRBV11-2 and TRBJ1-4; a possible D gene is TRBD1 (6 bases). Germline lookup yields CDR1 SGHAT and CDR2 FQNNGV. The CDR3 totals 16 residues. V was pared by 4 bases and J by 0 bases, with 12 bases between. Here the CDR3 reads CASSSGQGATNEKLFF. The CDR3 DNA follows: TGTGCCAGCAGCTCGGGACAAGGCGCAACTAATGAAAAACTGTTTTTT.

This clone was found once. This chain links TRBV7-2 with TRBJ1-1, with D possibly matching TRBD1 (6 bases). The CDR3 sequence is 13 residues long. Trimming removed 5 bases from V and 1 base from J, with 8 bases in between. Germline V lookup: CDR1 SGHTA, CDR2 FQGNSA. The CDR3: CASSQGQNTEAFF. DNA of the CDR3: TGTGCCAGCAGCCAGGGACAGAACACTGAAGCTTTCTTT.

On this clone: Additional DNA sequences in this sample encode the identical CDR3. V gene TRBV28 combines with J gene TRBJ2-3, with 9 bases matching TRBD1. J was trimmed by 2 bases and V by 5 bases; bases with no gene match: 5. The CDR3 totals 15 residues. From germline, CDR1 is MDHEN and CDR2 SYDVKM. CDR3 region: CASSLGQGVTDTQYF. The CDR3 DNA follows: TGTGCCAGCAGTCTGGGACAGGGAGTCACAGATACGCAGTATTTT.

The V and J genes are TRBV27 and TRBJ1-6; D perhaps matches TRBD1 (6 bases). This CDR3 region has 14 residues. Per germline, CDR1 MNHEY and CDR2 SMNVEV (reference sequence). V was clipped by 4 bases and J by 7 bases, with 11 bases between them. Written as DNA, the CDR3 is TGTGCCAGCAGTTCGTCCACAGGGAATTCACCCCTCCACTTT. Residues: CASSSSTGNSPLHF.

For the CDR3, the DNA is TGTGCCAGCAGCACTTGGACAGGGGGCGCAGGGTATGGCTACACCTTC. Protein: CASSTWTGGAGYGYTF. The chain couples TRBV21-1 to TRBJ1-2; the DNA was not used to check the table's D call, TRBD1. TRBV21-1 is shown as a pseudogene. The CDR3 is made up of 16 amino acids.

The chain has TRBV29-1 and TRBJ2-7; 14 nucleotides align to TRBD2. The CDR3 consists of 15 residues. The junction had 6 bases not matched to a gene; V was cut back by 5 bases and J by 3 bases. Germline CDR1 is SQVTM and CDR2 is ANQGSEA. The chain's CDR3 is CSVSPGTSGSYEQYF. In DNA, the CDR3 is TGCAGCGTTTCCCCCGGGACTAGCGGGAGCTACGAGCAGTACTTC.

The chain's CDR3 is CASSLGDRMNTEAFF. In DNA, the CDR3 is TGCGCCAGCAGCTTGGGGGACAGGATGAACACTGAAGCTTTCTTT. The rearrangement links TRBV5-1 to TRBJ1-1; 8 bases align to TRBD1. CDR1 and CDR2 from the germline V gene are SGHRS and YFSETQ. The trim removed 0 bases at V and 0 bases at J, leaving 1 base unmatched. The CDR3 sequence is 15 residues long.

The V call is TRBV9, the J call TRBJ2-4, with a possible D match to TRBD2 (6 bases). The germline V and J ends were trimmed by 4 bases and 8 bases, with 19 bases remaining between them. Per the germline V gene, CDR1 is SGDLS and CDR2 is YYNGEE. The CDR3 has 15 amino acids. CDR3 sequence reads: CASSPPGGYGDIQYF. In DNA, the CDR3 is TGTGCCAGCAGCCCCCCCGGGGGATATGGAGACATTCAGTACTTC.

This clone was seen only once. The rearrangement uses TRBV4-3 and TRBJ2-5, with 8 positions matching TRBD2. Germline lookup yields CDR1 LGHNA and CDR2 YSLEER. Unmatched junction bases numbered 8, after V lost 1 base and J lost 4 bases. The CDR3 extends over 16 amino acids. In DNA form, the CDR3 reads TGCGCCAGCAGCCAAGGTGGGCCTCGGGGGGGAGAGACCCAGTACTTC. Translation gives CASSQGGPRGGETQYF.

The DNA for the CDR3 is TGTGCCAGCAGCGGCCGGGACAGCTACAATGAGCAGTTCTTC. Encoded protein: CASSGRDSYNEQFF. This rearrangement joins TRBV9 to TRBJ2-1; the match to TRBD1 covers 7 bases. This CDR3 is built from 14 residues. The germline gives CDR1 SGDLS, CDR2 YYNGEE. The junction had 3 bases not matched to a gene; V was cut back by 3 bases and J by 3 bases.

This clone was detected once. This chain links TRBV19 with TRBJ1-5; 7 bases are shared with TRBD1. There are 16 residues in the CDR3. The germline CDR1 and CDR2 sequences are LNHDA and SQIVND (reference sequence). Unmatched junction bases numbered 14, after V lost 7 bases and J lost 5 bases. CDR3 residues: CASNPRKGDSYQPQHF. The CDR3 region has the DNA TGTGCCAGTAACCCACGAAAAGGGGACAGCTATCAGCCCCAGCATTTT.

The chain links TRBV29-1 to TRBJ2-1; 10 bases match TRBD1. From germline, CDR1 is SQVTM and CDR2 ANQGSEA. The CDR3 runs 16 residues. The J segment lost 6 bases and the V segment lost 1 base, leaving 9 bases of the junction unmatched. In DNA form, the CDR3 reads TGCAGCGTTGAAGTTTTGGGGGACAGGGGTAGCAATGAGCAGTTCTTC. Protein: CSVEVLGDRGSNEQFF.

The J gene is TRBJ2-7, the V gene TRBV2; the D gene is possibly TRBD1 (6 bases). Germline CDR1 SNHLY, CDR2 FYNNEI. There are 15 residues in the CDR3. The V gene lost 3 bases and the J gene lost 3 bases, with 15 bases spanning the gap. CDR3 sequence (DNA): TGTGCCAGCAGTGACTCCGGAACAGGGTACTACGAGCAGTACTTC. The encoded protein is CASSDSGTGYYEQYF.

The CDR3 DNA sequence: TGTGCCAGTAGCCCTGGAGAAAACCACAAGACCCAGTACTTC. It codes for CASSPGENHKTQYF. The chain carries TRBV19 and TRBJ2-5; D gene ambiguous. CDR1 and CDR2 from the germline V gene are LNHDA and SQIVND (reference sequence). V was cut by 6 bases and J by 6 bases, with 17 bases left in between. The CDR3 is made up of 14 amino acids. Full variable domain (missing parts from reference TRBV19 and TRBJ2-5): DGGITQSPKYLFRKEGQNVTLSCEQNLNHDAMYWYRQDPGQGLRLIYYSQIVNDFQKGDIAEGYSVSREKKESFPLTVTSAQKNPTAFYLCASSPGENHKTQYFGPGTRLLVL.

The chain links TRBV9 to TRBJ2-7, with TRBD1 as a possible D gene (5 bases). Trimming took off 1 base at V and 2 bases at J, with 13 bases between the two ends. Germline V gene data show CDR1 as SGDLS and CDR2 as YYNGEE. The CDR3 consists of 15 residues. CDR3 region: CASSVRDSSTYEQYF. For the CDR3, the DNA is TGTGCCAGCAGCGTAAGAGACAGCTCGACCTACGAGCAGTACTTC.

This clone has more than one count but fewer than ten. The rearrangement links TRBV10-3 to TRBJ1-2; D gene uncertain. CDR1 is ENHRY, CDR2 SYGVKD, per germline. Deletions cut 4 bases from V and 8 bases from J, with 8 bases between. The CDR3 contains 11 residues. The DNA for the CDR3 is TGTGCCATCAGTGGCACATACGGCTACACCTTC. Amino acids: CAISGTYGYTF.

The chain joins TRBV12-2 to TRBJ1-2; TRBD1, the D gene given by the table, was not confirmed from the DNA. TRBV12-2 has pseudogene status. This CDR3 has 11 residues. CDR3 in amino acids: CASRKTGKHTF. Here the CDR3 DNA reads TGTGCAAGTCGCAAGACAGGAAAACACACCTTC.

This rearrangement joins TRBV10-2 to TRBJ1-1; TRBD1 matches 9 bases. CDR3 size: 15 residues. Unmatched junction bases numbered 9, after V lost 6 bases and J lost 4 bases. CDR1 WSHSY and CDR2 SAAADI come from the germline V gene. The chain's CDR3 is CASSGQGTGSTEAFF. The CDR3 bases are TGCGCCAGCAGCGGACAGGGGACGGGGAGCACTGAAGCTTTCTTT.

The CDR3 spells CASSQPITASKDRVEQYF. The CDR3 coding sequence is TGCGCCAGCAGCCAACCTATCACCGCCTCTAAAGACAGGGTCGAGCAGTACTTC. The gene calls are TRBV4-1 and TRBJ2-7, with 7 nucleotides matching TRBD1. Germline assignment: CDR1 MGHRA and CDR2 YSYEKL. The length of the CDR3 is 18 residues. Trimming removed 2 bases from V and 6 bases from J; junction bases left unmatched: 19.

The chain links TRBV27 to TRBJ1-2; TRBD1 aligns across 9 bases. Germline values: CDR1 MNHEY, CDR2 SMNVEV (reference sequence). V gave up 6 bases and J gave up 3 bases; unmatched junction bases: 5. CDR3 size: 14 residues. CDR3 residues: CASSLTGGDYGYTF. DNA for the CDR3: TGTGCCAGCAGCCTCACAGGGGGCGACTATGGCTACACCTTC.

This chain joins TRBV19 and TRBJ2-6; D remains unclear. The V gene lost 9 bases and the J gene lost 2 bases, with 14 bases spanning the gap. This CDR3 contains 15 residues. Germline V gives CDR1 LNHDA, CDR2 SQIVND (reference sequence). The CDR3 loop reads CASQILRTGANVLTF. CDR3 nucleotide sequence: TGTGCCAGCCAAATCCTCAGGACTGGGGCCAACGTCCTGACTTTC.